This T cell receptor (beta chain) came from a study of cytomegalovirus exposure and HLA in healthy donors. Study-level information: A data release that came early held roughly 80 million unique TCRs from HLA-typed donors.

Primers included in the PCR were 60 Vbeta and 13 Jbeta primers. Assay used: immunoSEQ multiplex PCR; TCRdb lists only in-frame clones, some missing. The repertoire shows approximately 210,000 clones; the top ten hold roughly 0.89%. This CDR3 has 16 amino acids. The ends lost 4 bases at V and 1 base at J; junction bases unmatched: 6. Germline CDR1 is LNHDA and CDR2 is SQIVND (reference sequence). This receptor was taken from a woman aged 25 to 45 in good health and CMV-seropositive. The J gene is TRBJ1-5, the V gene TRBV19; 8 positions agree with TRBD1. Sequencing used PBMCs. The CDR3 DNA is TGTGCCAGTAGTAACGGGGACAGGTACAGCAATCAGCCCCAGCATTTT. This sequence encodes CASSNGDRYSNQPQHF.